This T cell receptor beta chain was sequenced during a study of T cell repertoires in cytomegalovirus infection. Study as a whole: Public TCR beta signature analysis indicated the presence of both CMV infection and matching HLA type.

This clonotype was observed many times. Its specificity is unknown. TCRdb reprocessed the reads via MiXCR and lists one record per CDR3 protein. This repertoire shows fewer than 950,000 distinct CDR3 sequences, about 31% found once; its top ten account for around 12%. The study's findings and limits: The cumulative frequency of public TCR beta families distinguished individuals who carried CMV together with the relevant HLA. CMV-specific HLA-C-restricted TCR beta clonotypes dominated the ex vivo response.

The CDR3 covers 15 residues. Germline CDR1 SGHTA, CDR2 FQGNSA. Trimming took off 8 bases at V and 5 bases at J, with 21 bases between the two ends. Here the sequenced sample was cultured CD8+ T cells from PBMCs, taken from culture after CMV antigen stimulation. The chain uses TRBV7-2 and TRBJ1-1; D is uncertain. The TCR originated in a human donor in good health (CMV status not recorded). Some clones in this sample may be carry-over from other donors' samples. In DNA, the CDR3 is TGTGCCAGCGGCGGCTGGCCGGGTCCGGATACTGAAGCTTTCTTT. This codes for CASGGWPGPDTEAFF.